The T cell receptor (beta chain) described here comes from a study of blood T cell repertoires in COVID-19. Study overall: Donors in the United States, Italy and Spain gave samples during acute or convalescent COVID-19. Sample material is recorded as cDNA or gDNA derived from T cells, B-cell-depleted T cells, or PBMCs.

Per the authors' pipeline: Estimates of nucleated cell counts were drawn from the amplification of reference gene primers. Some clones are missing from TCRdb's copy, which holds only in-frame ones; the method was immunoSEQ multiplex PCR. That table furnishes V, J and clone size, whereas the DNA furnished D and trimming. The data contain about 220,000 clones, roughly 87% of them singletons. From germline, CDR1 is MDHEN and CDR2 SYDVKM. V shed 5 bases, J shed 9 bases, and the junction held 7 bases outside the gene matches. CDR3 length equals 13 residues. Source material: peripheral blood. The rearrangement uses TRBV28 and TRBJ1-1; 9 bases match TRBD1. The source of this sequence is a man aged 40-55 years with active or convalescent COVID-19. In DNA, the CDR3 is TGTGCCAGCAGTGGCCAGACAGGGGGGAAAGCTTTCTTT. Translated, it gives CASSGQTGGKAFF.